This record looks at one TCR beta chain sequence and its context. CDR1 is SGHDT, CDR2 YYEEEE, per germline. The CDR3 covers 14 residues. The data originate from a study of blood T cells in healthy people across ages. A second PCR, run for roughly 7 to 12 cycles, used a sample-barcoded 5' primer plus a J-beta primer mix. TCRdb re-called the 5' RACE reads through MiXCR, storing one row per CDR3 protein. This sample carries roughly 800,000 distinct CDR3 sequences, 20% to 30% of them seen once, and the ten largest clones take more than 3%. These data were also filed under a second study, of T cells of mothers and their children. That paper states: In cDNA synthesis, all of the extracted RNA was used at around 1.4 ug per 15 ul.

J is TRBJ2-5 and V is TRBV5-6, with D perhaps given as TRBD1 or TRBD2 (5 bases each). The J call is in doubt because the DNA end fits TRBJ2-7 better. This TCR was sampled from a boy aged 5-17 years in good health. Material: blood. CDR3 amino acids: CASSSQDSADEQYF. The DNA for the CDR3 is TGTGCCAGCAGCTCACAGGATTCAGCGGACGAGCAGTACTTC.